What follows describes a single T cell receptor beta chain. The clone's antigen remains unknown. The record has no base qualities; no much larger clone is one base away. Peripheral blood CD8+ and CD4+ T cells from healthy donors, Susac syndrome patients and multiple sclerosis patients were profiled using high-throughput TCR beta sequencing. Treatment-naive patients with stable or active relapsing-remitting disease fulfilling revised McDonald criteria were used as multiple sclerosis controls. Bulk CD8+ and CD4+ T cells were purified by magnetic negative isolation, whereas CD8+ TEMRA cells were enriched by FACS. Blood was drawn into EDTA tubes, processed within 24 hours, and PBMCs were isolated by density gradient centrifugation. PBMCs intended for TCR sequencing were frozen in liquid nitrogen and were later thawed in a 37 degrees C water bath. The sorted or isolated CD4+, CD8+ and CD8+ TEMRA cells reached a purity of at least 90%.

RNA was extracted using the RNeasy kit, and about 0.45 to 1 microgram was reverse transcribed with random hexamers. The immunoSEQ multiplex PCR assay, covering 54 Vbeta and 13 Jbeta segments, was used to amplify TCR beta CDR3 regions. Bias from PCR amplification was corrected by using a synthetic template baseline for primer optimization and for computational correction. Turning to the authors' computational methods: Only productive sequences were kept, with reads annotated to V, D and J genes according to IMGT and analyzed in immunoSEQ Analyzer. To calculate clonality, Shannon entropy was normalized by log2 of the number of productive unique sequences and then subtracted from one. Public and private clones were assessed among the 100 most prevalent clones of each patient and control. Clones were defined as Susac-specific when absent from the healthy and MS cohorts, from about a thousand published viral clones and from other ImmuneACCESS disease sequences. In-frame beta chains were kept once TCRdb had trimmed the public reads at Q25 with fastp and called clones with MiXCR. Here each entry gathers all rows of one CDR3 protein and keeps the most common genes and DNA. The authors' filters were not applied to this entry. The sample table shows around 190,000 distinct CDR3 sequences, and approximately 95% are seen once. The ten largest make up less than 0.2% of the sample.

V and J lose 5 bases and 4 bases, and a span of 15 bases separates them. According to the germline V gene, CDR1 reads SNHLY and CDR2 reads FYNNEI. There are 15 amino acids in the CDR3, from cysteine to phenylalanine inclusive. The DNA shown is the 45-base CDR3, in frame from base 1. These data come from a study of CD8 T cells in Susac syndrome (dated 2019 in TCRdb). Looking at the study overall: Repertoire sequencing was used to test whether CD8+ T cell activation and differentiation in Susac syndrome was antigen driven. CD8+ T cell repertoire clonality was compared between some 13 healthy donors, some 14 Susac syndrome patients and some 15 multiple sclerosis patients. Results the study describes overall, beyond this receptor: The study acknowledged that relatively few individuals were included in the TCR sequencing and HLA analysis.

The chain is encoded by TRBV2 joined to TRBJ1-5; no confident D gene assignment can be made. Sequencing input: CD8+ T cells from PBMCs. This TCR was sampled from a human donor with multiple sclerosis. The DNA sequence is TGTGCCAGCAGTCCCACCGTACGGGGAAATCAGCCCCAGCATTTT. Its translation is CASSPTVRGNQPQHF.